This is a list of T cell receptor beta chains from one sample in a study of post-analysis software for immune sequencing data. From the PCR reads, TCRdb called clonotypes with MiXCR, one entry per CDR3 protein. There are approximately 690,000 distinct CDR3 sequences in the sample; approximately 59% occur only once, and over 9% lies in the top ten. Sequencing was carried out using blood. All receptors derive from a girl aged 2 to 9 with multiple sclerosis. CDR3s leave out the opening cysteine and the closing phenylalanine or tryptophan. Fields, in order: J gene, V gene, CDR3 protein.

>TRBJ1-1|TRBV7-2
ASSPRRGGNTEAF
>TRBJ2-7|TRBV25-1
ARGGYEQY
>TRBJ2-1|TRBV5-1
ASSLALAGGVNEQF
>TRBJ1-2|TRBV5-1
ASSLEIPDGTPTGGYT
>TRBJ1-1|TRBV6-5
ASRTTGDVNTEAF
>TRBJ2-2|TRBV7-2
ASSLAPAANTGELF
>TRBJ2-1|TRBV5-1
ASSLVSRINEQF
>TRBJ2-1|TRBV29-1
SEALSGRTGDVQF
>TRBJ2-1|TRBV29-1
SVWGGGAYNEQF
>TRBJ1-6|TRBV7-2
ASSVIGQGGSSPLH
>TRBJ1-5|TRBV29-1
SIRDGSNQPQH
>TRBJ1-2|TRBV11-2
ASSRSSGISGYT
>.|TRBV20-1
SARGVTSIGHEQY
>TRBJ1-2|TRBV10-3
AISSYRGGYT
>TRBJ2-3|TRBV29-1
SVEAGTVLGLIPSTDTQY
>TRBJ2-7|TRBV7-2
ASSQQGIGAYEQY
>TRBJ2-3|TRBV29-1
SVLAGGTDTQY
>TRBJ2-7|TRBV5-6
ASSRRPFSRSEQY
>TRBJ1-4|TRBV2
ASNRLQGSLTNEKLF
>TRBJ1-1|TRBV12-3/TRBV12-4
ASRRQGENTEAF
>TRBJ1-6|TRBV5-1
ASSTGQGTNSPLH
>TRBJ2-7|TRBV10-3
AISEMRGNEQY
>TRBJ2-2|TRBV5-1
ASSLGARDTGELF
>TRBJ2-1|TRBV12-3/TRBV12-4
ASSPPGQGAYEQF
>TRBJ2-3|TRBV29-1
SALPAPLTDTQY
>.|TRBV7-2
ASSLSPARGRGHIQY
>TRBJ1-1|TRBV10-3
ATGKRGLNTEAF
>TRBJ2-3|TRBV9
ASSPDSGWTQY
>TRBJ2-3|TRBV4-2
ASTVGGSSTDTQY
>TRBJ1-4|TRBV20-1
SARGDRANERLF
>TRBJ1-2|TRBV7-9
ASSAGQHYGYT
>TRBJ2-6|TRBV7-3
ASSLTGTGGPGANVLT
>TRBJ2-7|TRBV27
ASSYARGDEQY
>TRBJ2-4|TRBV7-9
ASSSTSGSEAAKNIQY
>TRBJ2-7|TRBV7-9
ASSRDRGTYEQY
>TRBJ2-3|TRBV6-5
ASSLGGGEDTQY
>TRBJ2-5|TRBV3-1
ASSHLGGGRLTKTQY
>TRBJ1-1|TRBV3-1
ASSQVGQIEAF
>TRBJ2-1|TRBV6-5
ASSYRTSGGHYNEQF
>TRBJ2-1|TRBV11-2
ASSLVGAGGNSYNEQF
>TRBJ2-7|TRBV7-9
ASSSDARYEQY
>TRBJ2-3|TRBV6-4
ASSDGGGSSTDTQY
>TRBJ2-5|TRBV20-1
SARGTSGRSQETQY
>TRBJ2-5|TRBV12-3/TRBV12-4
ASSFGGAGQGETQY
>TRBJ1-1|TRBV7-9
ASSFFGQGEITEAF
>TRBJ1-4|TRBV7-9
ASSSPNDREELF
>TRBJ2-3|TRBV7-2
ASSLGGSRKDTQY
>TRBJ2-2|TRBV20-1
SARGSGTTNTGELF
>TRBJ2-5|TRBV29-1
SVEPTSMETQY
>TRBJ2-5|TRBV19
ASSLQGGPGTQY
>TRBJ2-1|TRBV6-5
ASSYRLAGGNNEQF
>.|TRBV10-2
ASSDLRGGLYEQY
>TRBJ2-3|TRBV6-1
ASTDSGRADTQY
>TRBJ2-1|TRBV6-2/TRBV6-3
ASSYSSGLGEQF
>TRBJ2-3|TRBV6-2/TRBV6-3
AIWTSWKDTQY
>.|TRBV30
AWSVRSSGGDIQY
>TRBJ1-6|TRBV27
ASSPWTVKGSPLH